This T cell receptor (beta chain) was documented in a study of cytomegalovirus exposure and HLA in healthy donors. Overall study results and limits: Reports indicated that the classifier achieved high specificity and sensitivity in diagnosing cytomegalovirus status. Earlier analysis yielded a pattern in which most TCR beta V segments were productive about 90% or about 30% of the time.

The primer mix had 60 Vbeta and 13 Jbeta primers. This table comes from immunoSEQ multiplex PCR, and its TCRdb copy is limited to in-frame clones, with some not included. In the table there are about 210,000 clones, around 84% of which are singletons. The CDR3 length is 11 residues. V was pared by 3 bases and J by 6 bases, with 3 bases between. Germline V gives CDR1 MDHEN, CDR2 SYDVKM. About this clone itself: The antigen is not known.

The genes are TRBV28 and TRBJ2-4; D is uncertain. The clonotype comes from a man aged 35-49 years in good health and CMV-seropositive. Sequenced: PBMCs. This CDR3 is CASSFRNIQYF. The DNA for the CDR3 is TGTGCCAGCAGTTTCCGAAACATTCAGTACTTC.